This entry concerns a single TCR beta chain. Germline V lookup: CDR1 GTSNPN, CDR2 SVGIG (reference sequence). The length of the CDR3 is 14 residues. V was pared by 6 bases and J by 5 bases, with 7 bases of the junction left unmatched. These data originate in a study of T cell clonotyping in hematopoietic cell transplantation. Method: immunoSEQ multiplex PCR; TCRdb's copy keeps in-frame clones and lacks some. Counted here are roughly 13,000 clones, roughly 90% occurring once; the ten biggest clones make up about 1.2%. The sequencing sample was made of peripheral blood mononuclear cells. This TCR came from a man aged 25-40 years in good health. Some clones in this sample may be carry-over from other donors' samples. V and J are TRBV30 and TRBJ2-3; 11 bases line up with TRBD1. CDR3 in DNA: TGTGCCTGTGGACAGGGGGCTTCGAAAGATACGCAGTATTTT. This codes for CACGQGASKDTQYF.